One and the same sample provided the 3 T cell receptor beta chains below, sequenced in a study of monozygotic twins with inflammatory bowel disease (dated by TCRdb to the late 2010s). The method behind the library was 5' RACE. Data came from an Illumina HiSeq 2500. TCRdb reprocessed the raw reads; every CDR3 protein sequence is a single record, and DNA is not supplied. The data table for this sample lists around 140,000 distinct CDR3 sequences. 0.95% to 1.5% of the sample rests with the top ten. Sequenced sample: blood. The receptors here all came from a human donor with ulcerative colitis or Crohn's disease, or a healthy co-twin of an affected twin (not recorded which).

This rearrangement joins TRBV7-6 to TRBJ2-7; TCRdb selects TRBD2, and the lack of DNA leaves this call unchecked. The CDR3 is 14 amino acids. The germline V gene encodes CDR1 SGHVS and CDR2 FNYEAQ. The CDR3 sequence: CASSARTSSYEQYF.

The V and J genes are TRBV5-1 and TRBJ2-5. CDR1 is SGHRS and CDR2 is YFSETQ in the germline V gene. This CDR3 is 13 amino acids long. CDR3 loop: CASSFERQETQYF.

The chain employs TRBV12-3 or TRBV12-4 and TRBJ2-1; TCRdb names TRBD2, which stays unverified in the absence of DNA. CDR3 size: 16 residues. CDR3: CASSPGLAAIYNEQFF.